The 13 T cell receptor beta chains below all came from one sample that was sequenced in a study of cytomegalovirus exposure and HLA in healthy donors. The PCR ran on 60 Vbeta and 13 Jbeta primers. Some clones are missing from TCRdb's copy, which holds only in-frame ones; the method was immunoSEQ multiplex PCR. This table has some 150,000 clones, roughly four fifths appearing once. The sample comprised PBMCs. All receptors come from a man aged 18 to 30 in good health and CMV-seropositive.

The gene calls are TRBV19 and TRBJ2-7; 8 positions match TRBD1. Germline assignment: CDR1 LNHDA and CDR2 SQIVND (reference sequence). The CDR3 extends over 15 amino acids. V trimming: 3 bases; J trimming: 3 bases; junction bases outside the gene matches: 7. In nucleotides, the CDR3 is TGTGCCAGTAGTATTATTTCAGGGGGCAACTACGAGCAGTACTTC. Translated: CASSIISGGNYEQYF.

This rearrangement joins TRBV19 to TRBJ1-4; D is undetermined. The CDR3 is 14 amino acids. Looked up from germline, CDR1 is LNHDA and CDR2 is SQIVND (reference sequence). V dropped 8 bases and J dropped 5 bases, with 15 bases sitting between them. CDR3: CASARGGSNEKLFF. The CDR3 DNA reads as TGTGCCAGTGCCCGGGGAGGGAGCAATGAAAAACTGTTTTTT.

This clone was recorded only once. The chain combines TRBV5-6 with TRBJ2-1, with 8 bases fitting TRBD2. CDR1 is SGHDT, CDR2 YYEEEE, per germline. This CDR3 comprises 15 residues. Trimming took 3 bases from V and 2 from J; bases not matched to a gene: 4. The CDR3 DNA reads TGTGCCAGCAGCTATACTAGCGGTGCCTACAATGAGCAGTTCTTC. Amino acid sequence: CASSYTSGAYNEQFF.

The DNA for the CDR3 is TGCGCCAGCAGCCTAGGACAGGGCATCTACGAGCAGTACTTC. Its protein product is CASSLGQGIYEQYF. The genes are TRBV5-1 and TRBJ2-7, with 8 bases that match TRBD1. V lost 4 bases to trimming and J lost 3 bases; unmatched junction nucleotides: 6. Germline values: CDR1 SGHRS, CDR2 YFSETQ. The CDR3 has 14 residues.

This chain links TRBV18 with TRBJ2-5; D is possibly TRBD1 (6 bases). CDR3 length: 12 residues. The germline V gene has CDR1 KGHSH and CDR2 LQKENI. Trimming shortened V by 0 bases and J by 7 bases, and 6 bases separated the two germline ends. The CDR3 here is CASSPPGGTQYF. CDR3 coding DNA: TGTGCCAGCTCACCACCAGGGGGGACCCAGTACTTC.

The V and J genes are TRBV2 and TRBJ1-4; 12 bases agree with TRBD1. The J segment lost 8 bases and the V segment lost 5 bases, leaving 3 bases of the junction unmatched. Germline V CDR1 and CDR2: SNHLY, FYNNEI. The CDR3 totals 14 residues. CDR3 nucleotides: TGTGCCAGCAGTCGGGACAGGGGGCGAGAAAAACTGTTTTTT. Translating gives CASSRDRGREKLFF.

The chain carries TRBV7-2 and TRBJ1-2, with D maybe TRBD1 (6 bases). Looked up from germline, CDR1 is SGHTA and CDR2 is FQGNSA. V was trimmed by 5 bases and J by 2 bases, leaving 9 bases between them. The CDR3 contains 13 residues. The CDR3 DNA reads as TGTGCCAGCAGCATGGACAGAAACTATGGCTACACCTTC. Its translation: CASSMDRNYGYTF.

This chain joins TRBV6-5 and TRBJ1-6; 7 bases agree with TRBD1. This CDR3 has 13 amino acids. V trimming: 6 bases; J trimming: 6 bases; junction bases outside the gene matches: 2. Germline V CDR1 and CDR2: MNHEY, SVGAGI. The CDR3 protein is CASSGTVNSPLHF. In nucleotides, the CDR3 is TGTGCCAGCAGCGGGACAGTTAATTCACCCCTCCACTTT.

The rearrangement links TRBV9 to TRBJ2-7, with D possibly matching TRBD2 (6 bases). This CDR3 region has 14 residues. The V gene's germline CDR1 is SGDLS and CDR2 YYNGEE. Deletions cut 4 bases from V and 0 bases from J, with 11 bases between. In DNA, the CDR3 is TGTGCCAGCAGCCCCGGGACTCCCTCCTACGAGCAGTACTTC. It codes for CASSPGTPSYEQYF.

The V call is TRBV19, the J call TRBJ1-2; perhaps TRBD1 as D (5 bases). Germline lookup yields CDR1 LNHDA and CDR2 SQIVND (reference sequence). This CDR3 has 17 amino acids. The ends were cut back, 1 base at V and 3 bases at J, with 18 bases in the middle. The CDR3 loop reads CASSIGTGHGGDYGYTF. The CDR3 DNA is TGTGCCAGTAGTATAGGAACAGGCCATGGTGGGGACTATGGCTACACCTTC.

The chain uses TRBV5-8 and TRBJ1-5, with 7 bases lining up with TRBD1. Per the germline V gene, CDR1 is SGHTS and CDR2 is YDEGEE. The J segment lost 2 bases and the V segment lost 2 bases, leaving 7 bases of the junction unmatched. The length of the CDR3 is 16 residues. The CDR3 region has the DNA TGTGCCAGCAGCTTTGGCTATGGGACAGGCAATCAGCCCCAGCATTTT. Protein product: CASSFGYGTGNQPQHF.

Turning to this clone: Other DNA variants within this sample encode the same CDR3. This chain connects TRBV4-1 to TRBJ2-7; the D is unclear. Trimming removed 2 bases at V and 0 bases at J, with 8 bases between. CDR1 is MGHRA, CDR2 YSYEKL, per germline. The CDR3 consists of 14 residues. CDR3 bases: TGCGCCAGCAGCCAACTGACTCCCTCCTACGAGCAGTACTTC. Protein product: CASSQLTPSYEQYF.

This clone was observed a single time. The V call is TRBV15, the J call TRBJ2-2; possibly TRBD2 for D (5 bases). Germline CDR1 and CDR2: LNHNV and YYDKDF (reference sequence). The V end was cut by 9 bases, the J end by 6 bases, with 17 bases between. The CDR3 extends over 14 amino acids. The CDR3 DNA reads TGTGCCACTACCCCGTCGGGGTACGCCGGGGAGCTGTTTTTT. Translation gives CATTPSGYAGELFF.